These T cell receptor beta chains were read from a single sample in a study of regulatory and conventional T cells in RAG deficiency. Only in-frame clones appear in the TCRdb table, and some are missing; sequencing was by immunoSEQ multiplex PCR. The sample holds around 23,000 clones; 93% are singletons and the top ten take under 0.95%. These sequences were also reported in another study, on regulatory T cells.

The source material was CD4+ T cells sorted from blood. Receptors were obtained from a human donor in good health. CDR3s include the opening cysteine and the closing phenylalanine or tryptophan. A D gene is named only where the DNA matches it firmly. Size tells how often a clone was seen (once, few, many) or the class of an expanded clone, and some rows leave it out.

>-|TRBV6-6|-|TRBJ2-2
CASFHTGELFF
TGTGCCAGCTTTCACACCGGGGAGCTGTTTTTT
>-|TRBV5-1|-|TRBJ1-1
CASSPQVQPTEAFF
TGCGCCAGCAGCCCTCAAGTGCAGCCGACTGAAGCTTTCTTT
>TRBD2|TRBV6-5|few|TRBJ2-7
CASRDGGEQYF
TGTGCCAGCAGAGACGGGGGGGAGCAGTACTTC
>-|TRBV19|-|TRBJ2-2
CASRENTGELFF
TGTGCCAGTAGGGAGAACACCGGGGAGCTGTTTTTT
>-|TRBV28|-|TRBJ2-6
CASSRSGPLGGANVLTF
TGTGCCAGCAGTCGCTCGGGCCCTTTGGGGGGGGCCAACGTCCTGACTTTC
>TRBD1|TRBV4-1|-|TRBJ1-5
CASSQGQGAYQPQHF
TGCGCCAGCAGCCAAGGACAGGGGGCCTATCAGCCCCAGCATTTT
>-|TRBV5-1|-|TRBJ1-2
CASSGDVNYGYTF
TGCGCCAGCAGCGGGGACGTTAACTATGGCTACACCTTC
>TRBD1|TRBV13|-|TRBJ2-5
CASSRRTGPPQETQYF
TGTGCCAGCAGCCGGCGGACAGGGCCCCCTCAAGAGACCCAGTACTTC
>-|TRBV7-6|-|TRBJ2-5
CASSLAQQETQYF
TGTGCCAGCAGCTTAGCTCAGCAAGAGACCCAGTACTTC
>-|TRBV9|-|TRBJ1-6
CASSDRVHNSPLHF
TGTGCCAGCAGTGACAGAGTTCATAATTCACCCCTCCACTTT
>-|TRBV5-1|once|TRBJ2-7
CASSRDGSYEQYF
TGCGCCAGCAGCAGGGACGGATCCTACGAGCAGTACTTC
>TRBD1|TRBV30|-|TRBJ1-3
CAWSGSLAGGSGNTIYF
TGTGCCTGGAGTGGATCCCTGGCAGGGGGCTCTGGAAACACCATATATTTT
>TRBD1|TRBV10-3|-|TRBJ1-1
CATKQGENTEAFF
TGTGCCACCAAACAGGGGGAGAACACTGAAGCTTTCTTT
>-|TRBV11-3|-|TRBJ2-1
CASSLAGENNEQFF
TGTGCCAGCAGCTTAGCTGGCGAGAACAATGAGCAGTTCTTC
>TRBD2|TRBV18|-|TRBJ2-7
CASSLEAGAYEQYF
TGTGCCAGCTCCCTTGAAGCGGGAGCCTACGAGCAGTACTTC
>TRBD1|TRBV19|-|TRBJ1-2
CASNPGQDWGYTF
TGTGCCAGTAACCCGGGACAGGACTGGGGCTACACCTTC
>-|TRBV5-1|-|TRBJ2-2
CASSRGTGTGELFF
TGCGCCAGCAGCAGGGGAACGGGCACCGGGGAGCTGTTTTTT
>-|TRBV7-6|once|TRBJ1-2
CASSIQSGYGYTF
TGTGCCAGCAGCATACAGAGCGGCTATGGCTACACCTTC
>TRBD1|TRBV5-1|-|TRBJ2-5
CASSFSGTAQETQYF
TGCGCCAGCAGCTTCTCCGGGACAGCACAAGAGACCCAGTACTTC
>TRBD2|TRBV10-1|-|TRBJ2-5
CASSEGGLAGAHETQYF
TGCGCCAGCAGTGAAGGGGGACTAGCGGGAGCACATGAGACCCAGTACTTC
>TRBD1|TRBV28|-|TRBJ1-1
CASTQIQGNSEAFF
TGTGCCAGCACCCAGATACAGGGGAATAGTGAAGCTTTCTTT
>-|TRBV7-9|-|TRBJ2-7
CASSVGTAEQYF
TGTGCCAGCAGCGTAGGGACGGCGGAGCAGTACTTC
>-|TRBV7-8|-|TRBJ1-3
CASSLRSSGNTIYF
TGTGCCAGCAGCTTACGGAGCTCTGGAAACACCATATATTTT
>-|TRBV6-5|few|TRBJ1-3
CASSYSGQGINTIYF
TGTGCCAGCAGTTACTCCGGGCAGGGGATAAACACCATATATTTT
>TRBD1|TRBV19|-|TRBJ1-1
CASSFRDRGFTEAFF
TGTGCCAGTAGTTTCCGGGACAGGGGGTTCACTGAAGCTTTCTTT
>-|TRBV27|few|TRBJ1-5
CASSLRPGGLPQHF
TGTGCCAGCAGTTTGCGTCCCGGGGGTTTGCCCCAGCATTTT
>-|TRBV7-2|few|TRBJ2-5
CASSSYTGPQETQYF
TGTGCCAGCAGCTCATACACGGGGCCCCAAGAGACCCAGTACTTC
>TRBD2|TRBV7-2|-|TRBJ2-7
CASSSRLAGGEQYF
TGTGCCAGCAGCTCTCGACTAGCTGGAGGGGAGCAGTACTTC
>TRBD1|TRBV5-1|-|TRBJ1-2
CASSKGQGAVDGYTF
TGCGCCAGCAGCAAGGGACAGGGGGCGGTCGATGGCTACACCTTC
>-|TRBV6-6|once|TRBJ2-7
CASSTVHYEQYF
TGTGCCAGCAGTACGGTTCACTACGAGCAGTACTTC
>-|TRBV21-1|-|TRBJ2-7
CASSKDRKYEQYF
TGTGCCAGCAGCAAGGACAGGAAGTACGAGCAGTACTTC
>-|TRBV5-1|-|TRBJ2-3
CASSWTEGDTQYF
TGCGCCAGCAGCTGGACCGAAGGAGATACGCAGTATTTT
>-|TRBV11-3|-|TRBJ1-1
CASSLDGQIPNTEAFF
TGTGCCAGCAGCTTAGACGGACAGATTCCCAACACTGAAGCTTTCTTT
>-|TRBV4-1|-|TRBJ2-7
CASSQAPGPAPLYEQYF
TGCGCCAGCAGCCAAGCTCCAGGACCCGCGCCCCTCTACGAGCAGTACTTC
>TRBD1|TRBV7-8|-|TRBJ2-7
CASSLVGVSGTGGYEQYF
TGTGCCAGCAGCTTAGTAGGAGTGAGCGGGACAGGGGGCTACGAGCAGTACTTC
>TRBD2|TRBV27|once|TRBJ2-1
CASSNSGSSYNEQFF
TGTGCCAGCAGCAATAGCGGGAGTTCCTACAATGAGCAGTTCTTC
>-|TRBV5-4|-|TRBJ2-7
CASSLRPSAVPYEQYF
TGTGCCAGCAGCCTCCGACCCAGTGCAGTTCCCTACGAGCAGTACTTC
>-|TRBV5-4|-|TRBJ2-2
CASSLGPLLTGELFF
TGTGCCAGCAGCTTGGGACCCCTCCTCACCGGGGAGCTGTTTTTT
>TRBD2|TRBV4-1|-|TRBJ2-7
CASSQTSGSYEQYF
TGCGCCAGCAGCCAAACTAGCGGGAGCTACGAGCAGTACTTC
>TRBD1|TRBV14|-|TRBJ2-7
CASSPWGQADYEQYF
TGTGCCAGCAGCCCATGGGGACAGGCGGACTACGAGCAGTACTTC
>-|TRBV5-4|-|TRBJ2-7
CASSSEDRTYEQYF
TGTGCCAGCAGCTCCGAAGACAGGACCTACGAGCAGTACTTC
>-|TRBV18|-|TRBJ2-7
CASSQDYPSREQYF
TGTGCCAGCTCACAAGACTACCCCTCACGCGAGCAGTACTTC
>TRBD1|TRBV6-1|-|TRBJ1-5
CASTRTGGRQPQHF
TGTGCCAGCACCCGAACAGGGGGCAGGCAGCCCCAGCATTTT
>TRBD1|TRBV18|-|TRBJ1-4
CASSPRDRENEKLFF
TGTGCCAGCTCACCACGGGACAGGGAGAATGAAAAACTGTTTTTT
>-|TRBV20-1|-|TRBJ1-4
CSAPVNEKLFF
TGCAGTGCTCCCGTAAATGAAAAACTGTTTTTT
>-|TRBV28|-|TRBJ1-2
CATTSVGGPNYGYTF
TGTGCCACTACGAGTGTGGGGGGCCCTAACTATGGCTACACCTTC
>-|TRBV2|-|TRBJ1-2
CASTLGSNGYTF
TGTGCCAGCACCCTAGGGTCCAATGGCTACACCTTC
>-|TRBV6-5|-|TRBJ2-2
CASSTSSGELFF
TGTGCCAGCAGTACTAGTTCCGGGGAGCTGTTTTTT
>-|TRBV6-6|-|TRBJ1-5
CASSYSGQPQHF
TGTGCCAGCAGTTACTCTGGCCAGCCCCAGCATTTT
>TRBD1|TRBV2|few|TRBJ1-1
CASRDGGGSEAFF
TGTGCCAGCAGAGATGGAGGGGGCTCTGAAGCTTTCTTT